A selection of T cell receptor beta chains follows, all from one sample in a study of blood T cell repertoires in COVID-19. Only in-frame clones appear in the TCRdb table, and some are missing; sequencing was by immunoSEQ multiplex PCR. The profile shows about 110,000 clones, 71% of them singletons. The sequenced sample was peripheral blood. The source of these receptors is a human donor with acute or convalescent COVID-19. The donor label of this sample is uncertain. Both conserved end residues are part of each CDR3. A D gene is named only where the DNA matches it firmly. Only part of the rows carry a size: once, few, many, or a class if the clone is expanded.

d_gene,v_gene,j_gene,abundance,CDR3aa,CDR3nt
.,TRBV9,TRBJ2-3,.,CASSGAAGATDTQYF,TGTGCCAGCAGCGGGGCGGCGGGGGCCACAGATACGCAGTATTTT
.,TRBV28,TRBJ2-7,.,CASSQTYFEQYF,TGTGCCAGCAGTCAGACATACTTCGAGCAGTACTTC
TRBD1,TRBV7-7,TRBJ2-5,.,CASSSTGMGETQYF,TGTGCTAGCAGTTCGACAGGGATGGGGGAGACCCAGTACTTC
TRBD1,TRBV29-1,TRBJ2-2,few,CSVAGTETGELFF,TGCAGCGTCGCCGGGACAGAGACCGGGGAGCTGTTTTTT
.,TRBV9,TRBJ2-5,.,CASSVDPQETQYF,TGTGCCAGCAGCGTAGATCCTCAAGAGACCCAGTACTTC
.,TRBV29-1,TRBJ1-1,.,CSVGAGPSEAFF,TGCAGCGTTGGCGCAGGGCCTAGTGAAGCTTTCTTT
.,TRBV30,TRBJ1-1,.,CACTPHQGLNTEAFF,TGTGCCTGCACCCCCCACCAGGGGTTGAACACTGAAGCTTTCTTT
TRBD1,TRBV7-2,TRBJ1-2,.,CASSNTGQRYGYTF,TGTGCCAGCAGCAACACGGGACAGAGGTATGGCTACACCTTC
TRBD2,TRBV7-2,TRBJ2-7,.,CASSSRTSGFYEQYF,TGTGCCAGCAGCTCTCGGACTAGCGGCTTCTACGAGCAGTACTTC
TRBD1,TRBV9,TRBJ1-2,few,CASSTGDYGYTF,TGTGCCAGCAGCACAGGGGACTATGGCTACACCTTC
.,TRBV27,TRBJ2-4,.,CASSLSAGVGIQYF,TGTGCCAGCAGTTTATCAGCCGGGGTCGGCATTCAGTACTTC
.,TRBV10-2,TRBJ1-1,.,CASSEQGNTEAFF,TGCGCCAGCAGTGAACAGGGGAACACTGAAGCTTTCTTT
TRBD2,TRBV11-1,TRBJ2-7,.,CASSLGAGGYEQYF,TGTGCCAGCAGCTTAGGAGCGGGGGGATACGAGCAGTACTTC
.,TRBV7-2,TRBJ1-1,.,CASSLQMNTEAFF,TGTGCCAGCAGCTTACAGATGAACACTGAAGCTTTCTTT
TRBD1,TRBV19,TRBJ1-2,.,CASRALQGVRKGGYTF,TGTGCCAGTAGAGCCCTACAGGGGGTACGAAAAGGTGGCTACACCTTC
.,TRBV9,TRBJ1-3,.,CASSAGHHSGNTIYF,TGTGCCAGCAGCGCGGGACACCACTCTGGAAACACCATATATTTT
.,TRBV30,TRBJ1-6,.,CAWSRLNSPLHF,TGTGCCTGGAGCAGGTTGAATTCACCCCTCCACTTT
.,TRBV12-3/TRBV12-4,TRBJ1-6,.,CASSFDSNSPLHF,TGTGCCAGCAGTTTTGACAGTAACTCACCCCTCCACTTT
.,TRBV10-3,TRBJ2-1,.,CAISGLRGEQFF,TGTGCCATCAGCGGGCTGCGGGGTGAGCAGTTCTTC
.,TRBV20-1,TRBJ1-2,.,CSARAGNGYTF,TGCAGTGCTAGAGCGGGAAATGGCTACACCTTC
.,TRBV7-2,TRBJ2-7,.,CASSLQGLEQYF,TGTGCCAGCAGCTTACAGGGGTTAGAGCAGTACTTC
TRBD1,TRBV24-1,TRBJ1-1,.,CATSDGQGGGTEAFF,TGTGCCACCAGTGATGGCCAGGGGGGAGGCACTGAAGCTTTCTTT
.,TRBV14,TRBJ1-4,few,CASSQDQGRNEKLFF,TGTGCCAGCAGCCAAGATCAGGGGCGTAATGAAAAACTGTTTTTT
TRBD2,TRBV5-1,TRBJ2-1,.,CASSLGGGAFGDEQFF,TGCGCCAGCAGCTTGGGCGGGGGGGCCTTCGGGGATGAGCAGTTCTTC
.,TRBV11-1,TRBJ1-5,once,CASSLASGQPQHF,TGTGCCAGCAGCTTAGCCTCCGGTCAGCCCCAGCATTTT
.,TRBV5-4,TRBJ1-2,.,CASSFQTDSYGYTF,TGTGCCAGCAGCTTTCAAACCGACAGCTATGGCTACACCTTC
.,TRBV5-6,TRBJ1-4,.,CASSFKGGGEKLFF,TGTGCCAGCAGCTTCAAAGGAGGAGGCGAAAAACTGTTTTTT
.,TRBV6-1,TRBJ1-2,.,CASSEAYWGTYGYTF,TGTGCCAGCAGTGAAGCGTATTGGGGGACTTATGGCTACACCTTC
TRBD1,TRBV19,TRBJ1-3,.,CASRGGTGGTRSGNTIYF,TGTGCCAGTAGAGGCGGGACAGGGGGAACTCGCTCTGGAAACACCATATATTTT
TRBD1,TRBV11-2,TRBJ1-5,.,CASSRGQGVGNQPQHF,TGTGCCAGCAGCCGGGGGCAGGGGGTCGGCAATCAGCCCCAGCATTTT
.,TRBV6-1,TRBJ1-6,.,CASSERQVLNSPLHF,TGTGCCAGCAGTGAAAGACAGGTCCTAAATTCACCCCTCCACTTT
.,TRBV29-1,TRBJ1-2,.,CSVDISGARGYTF,TGCAGCGTTGACATCTCAGGGGCGCGGGGCTACACCTTC
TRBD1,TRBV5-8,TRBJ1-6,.,CASSLKGASRNSPLHF,TGTGCCAGCAGCTTGAAGGGGGCAAGTAGGAATTCACCCCTCCACTTT
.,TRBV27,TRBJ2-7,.,CASSFLGGYEQYF,TGTGCCAGCAGTTTTCTCGGGGGCTACGAGCAGTACTTC
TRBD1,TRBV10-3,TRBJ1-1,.,CAISGRDDRAQAFF,TGTGCCATCAGTGGGCGGGACGACAGGGCGCAAGCTTTCTTT
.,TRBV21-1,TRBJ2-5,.,CASSPGGPMETQYF,TGTGCCAGCAGCCCGGGGGGTCCCATGGAGACCCAGTACTTC
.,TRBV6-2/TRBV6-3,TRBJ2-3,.,CASSLGAYTSTDTQYF,TGTGCCAGCAGTTTAGGGGCTTATACTAGCACAGATACGCAGTATTTT
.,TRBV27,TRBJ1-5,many,CASSSRNREPVQHF,TGTGCCAGCAGTTCACGGAACAGGGAGCCGGTCCAGCATTTT
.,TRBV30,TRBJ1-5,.,CAWSVLGGSDYQPQHF,TGTGCCTGGAGTGTACTCGGGGGGTCGGACTATCAGCCCCAGCATTTT
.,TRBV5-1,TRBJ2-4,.,CASTRDMFGAKNIQYF,TGCGCCAGCACCAGGGACATGTTTGGGGCCAAAAACATTCAGTACTTC
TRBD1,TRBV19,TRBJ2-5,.,CASSIQGVETQYF,TGTGCCAGTAGTATTCAGGGGGTCGAGACCCAGTACTTC
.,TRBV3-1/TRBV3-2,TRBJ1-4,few,CASSQTEATNEKLFF,TGTGCCAGCAGCCAGACAGAAGCAACTAATGAAAAACTGTTTTTT
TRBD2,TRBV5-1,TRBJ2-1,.,CASSETGGYNEQFF,TGCGCCAGCAGTGAGACGGGGGGCTACAATGAGCAGTTCTTC
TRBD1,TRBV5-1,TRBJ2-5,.,CASSLGQGVAETQYF,TGCGCCAGCAGCTTGGGACAGGGGGTGGCGGAGACCCAGTACTTC